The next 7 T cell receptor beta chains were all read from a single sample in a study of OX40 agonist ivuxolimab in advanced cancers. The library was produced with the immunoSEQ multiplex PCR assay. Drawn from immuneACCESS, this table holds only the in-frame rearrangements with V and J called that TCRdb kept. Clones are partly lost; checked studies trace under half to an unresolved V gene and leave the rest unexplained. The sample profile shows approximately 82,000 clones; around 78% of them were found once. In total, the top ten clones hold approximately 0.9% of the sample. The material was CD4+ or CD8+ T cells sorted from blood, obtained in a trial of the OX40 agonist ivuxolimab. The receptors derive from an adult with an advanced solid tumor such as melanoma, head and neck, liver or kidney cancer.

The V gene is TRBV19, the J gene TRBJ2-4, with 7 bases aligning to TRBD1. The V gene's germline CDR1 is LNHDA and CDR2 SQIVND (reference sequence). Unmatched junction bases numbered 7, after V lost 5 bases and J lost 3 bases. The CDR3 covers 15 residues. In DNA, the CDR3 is TGTGCCAGTAGTGCGAACAGGGGTTTCAAAAACATTCAGTACTTC. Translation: CASSANRGFKNIQYF.

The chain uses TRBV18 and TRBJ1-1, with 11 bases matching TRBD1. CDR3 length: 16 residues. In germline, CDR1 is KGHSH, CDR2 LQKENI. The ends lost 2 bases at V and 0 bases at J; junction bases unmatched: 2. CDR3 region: CASSPGTGGMNTEAFF. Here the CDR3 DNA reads TGTGCCAGCTCACCAGGGACAGGGGGTATGAACACTGAAGCTTTCTTT.

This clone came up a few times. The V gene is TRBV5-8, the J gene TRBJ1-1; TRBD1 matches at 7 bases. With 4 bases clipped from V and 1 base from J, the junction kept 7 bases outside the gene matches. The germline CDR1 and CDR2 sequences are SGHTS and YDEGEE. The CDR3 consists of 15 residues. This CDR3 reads CASSTGNRGNTEAFF. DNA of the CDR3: TGTGCCAGCAGCACCGGGAACAGGGGGAACACTGAAGCTTTCTTT. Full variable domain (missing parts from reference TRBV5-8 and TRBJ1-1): EAGVTQSPTHLIKTRGQQATLRCSPISGHTSVYWYQQALGLGLQFLLWYDEGEERNRGNFPPRFSGRQFPNYSSELNVNALELEDSALYLCASSTGNRGNTEAFFGQGTRLTVV.

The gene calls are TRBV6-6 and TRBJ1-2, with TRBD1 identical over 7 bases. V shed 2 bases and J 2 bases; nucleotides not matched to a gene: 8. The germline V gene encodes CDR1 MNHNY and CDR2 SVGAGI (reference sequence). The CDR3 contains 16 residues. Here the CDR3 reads CASSYERGTANYGYTF. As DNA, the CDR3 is TGTGCCAGCAGTTACGAAAGAGGGACAGCAAACTATGGCTACACCTTC.

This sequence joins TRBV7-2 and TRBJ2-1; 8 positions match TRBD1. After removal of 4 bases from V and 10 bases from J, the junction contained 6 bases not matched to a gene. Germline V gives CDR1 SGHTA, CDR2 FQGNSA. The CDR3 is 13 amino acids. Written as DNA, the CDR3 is TGTGCCAGCAGCTCAACGACAGGGGTCGAGCAGTTCTTC. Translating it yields CASSSTTGVEQFF.

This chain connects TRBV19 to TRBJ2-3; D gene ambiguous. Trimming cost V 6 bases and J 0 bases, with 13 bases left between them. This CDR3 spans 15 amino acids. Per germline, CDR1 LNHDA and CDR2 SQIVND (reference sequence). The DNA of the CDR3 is TGTGCCAGTAGGCCGGACGGAATAAGCACAGATACGCAGTATTTT. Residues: CASRPDGISTDTQYF.

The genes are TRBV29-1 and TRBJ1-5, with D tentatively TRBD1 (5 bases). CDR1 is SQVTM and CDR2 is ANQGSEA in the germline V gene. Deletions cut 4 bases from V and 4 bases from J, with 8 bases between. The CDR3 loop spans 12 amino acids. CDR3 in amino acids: CSVGGPNQPQHF. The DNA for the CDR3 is TGCAGCGTTGGGGGCCCTAATCAGCCCCAGCATTTT.